These T cell receptor beta chains were read from a single sample in a study of shared clonotypes between healthy human individuals. Sequencing used immunoSEQ multiplex PCR; TCRdb keeps in-frame clones, though not all of them. This table holds roughly 1.5 million clones, around 98% found once. Sequencing was carried out using naive CD4+ T cells sorted from blood. Source of these receptors: a man aged 25 to 40 in good health. Each CDR3 is given with its conserved first and last residue. The D gene is left open where the match is weak. Clone size appears in some rows only: once, few, many, or a class for an expanded clone.

V gene,D gene,J gene,clone size,CDR3 DNA,CDR3 protein
TRBV25-1,TRBD1,TRBJ2-2,NA,TGTGCCAGCTACAGGGGACCCGGGGAGCTGTTTTTT,CASYRGPGELFF
TRBV11-2,NA,TRBJ2-5,NA,TGTGCCAGCAGCTTAAGAGGGGTCGTGGAGACCCAGTACTTC,CASSLRGVVETQYF
TRBV5-1,TRBD1,TRBJ2-3,NA,TGCGCCAGCAGCTTGGGACAGGGCGTCATCACAGATACGCAGTATTTT,CASSLGQGVITDTQYF
TRBV4-3,TRBD2,TRBJ2-2,NA,TGCGCCAGCAGCCCCTACATAGGGACTAGCGGGAGGGCCGGGGAGCTGTTTTTT,CASSPYIGTSGRAGELFF
TRBV11-3,NA,TRBJ2-7,NA,TGTGCCAGCAGCTTAGACGGGTTCTACGAGCAGTACTTC,CASSLDGFYEQYF
TRBV9,NA,TRBJ2-5,once,TGTGCCAGCAGCGTAGCGGTCGCAGGGCAAGAGACCCAGTACTTC,CASSVAVAGQETQYF
TRBV9,TRBD2,TRBJ2-3,NA,TGTGCCAGCAGCGTATCTAGCGGGAGTCCAGATACGCAGTATTTT,CASSVSSGSPDTQYF
TRBV7-6,TRBD1,TRBJ2-2,NA,TGTGCCAGCAGCCTCGTAGTGGGACAGGGAAACACCGGGGAGCTGTTTTTT,CASSLVVGQGNTGELFF
TRBV27,NA,TRBJ1-5,NA,TGTGCCAGCAGTTTACGGGGACACAATCAGCCCCAGCATTTT,CASSLRGHNQPQHF
TRBV14,NA,TRBJ1-2,NA,TGTGCCAGCAGCCAAGACCAAGGTATTGGTGGCTACACCTTC,CASSQDQGIGGYTF
TRBV5-1,TRBD2,TRBJ2-1,NA,TGCGCCAGCAGCTTCATGGCTAGCGGAGACAATGAGCAGTTCTTC,CASSFMASGDNEQFF
TRBV9,NA,TRBJ1-3,NA,TGTGCCAGCAGCGTAGACGTCTACTCTGGAAACACCATATATTTT,CASSVDVYSGNTIYF
TRBV28,TRBD1,TRBJ1-2,once,TGTGCCAGCAGTAGGACAGGACCAGCTAACTATGGCTACACCTTC,CASSRTGPANYGYTF
TRBV19,NA,TRBJ2-2,once,TGTGCCAGTAGTACCCCCCTAGGGGGGGAGCTGTTTTTT,CASSTPLGGELFF
TRBV7-8,TRBD1,TRBJ2-7,NA,TGTGCCAGCAGCCCAATGGACAGGATCGACTACGAGCAGTACTTC,CASSPMDRIDYEQYF
TRBV4-1,TRBD1,TRBJ1-3,NA,TGCGCCAGCAGCCAAGTCGGGGACAGGGGGTGGAACACCATATATTTT,CASSQVGDRGWNTIYF
TRBV2,NA,TRBJ1-4,NA,TGTGCCAGCAGTGAGGGGCGTACTAATGAAAAACTGTTTTTT,CASSEGRTNEKLFF
TRBV9,NA,TRBJ2-3,NA,TGTGCCAGCAGCGTAGGAGGTTTAGAGAATACGCAGTATTTT,CASSVGGLENTQYF
TRBV18,NA,TRBJ2-7,NA,TGTGCCAGCTCCCTCACAGGACAACCATCCTACGAGCAGTACTTC,CASSLTGQPSYEQYF
TRBV27,TRBD1,TRBJ1-5,NA,TGTGCCAGCGGGTTCGGACAGGGACGCCAGCCCCAGCATTTT,CASGFGQGRQPQHF
TRBV18,NA,TRBJ2-5,NA,TGTGCCAGCTCACCAAAGCATCAAGAGACCCAGTACTTC,CASSPKHQETQYF
TRBV9,TRBD2,TRBJ2-1,NA,TGTGCCAGCAGCGTAGAAAGCGGGAGGTACTACAATGAGCAGTTCTTC,CASSVESGRYYNEQFF
TRBV9,NA,TRBJ2-1,once,TGTGCCAGCAGCGTAGAGGCCTCCCGGGTCGGTGAGCAGTTCTTC,CASSVEASRVGEQFF
TRBV11-2,NA,TRBJ2-3,NA,TGTGCCAGCAGCTTAGAGTGGCAGGGCACGCAGTATTTT,CASSLEWQGTQYF
TRBV12-2,NA,TRBJ2-7,NA,TGTGCAAGTCGCTTTTCCCAGACAGATACCTACGAGCAGTACTTC,CASRFSQTDTYEQYF
TRBV10-1,NA,TRBJ1-1,NA,TGCGCCAGCAGTGAGTCGATCGGATTTGAAGCTTTCTTT,CASSESIGFEAFF
TRBV11-2,NA,TRBJ2-1,NA,TGTGCCAGCAGTAGGGTGGCGAGCTCCTACAATGAGCAGTTCTTC,CASSRVASSYNEQFF
TRBV11-3,NA,TRBJ2-1,NA,TGTGCCAGCAGCTTACTCGGGGACTCCTACAATGAGCAGTTCTTC,CASSLLGDSYNEQFF
TRBV5-1,NA,TRBJ2-1,NA,TGCGCCAGCAGCTTGGATCTATTGGCAGGACAATACAATGAGCAGTTCTTC,CASSLDLLAGQYNEQFF
TRBV5-1,NA,TRBJ2-5,NA,TGCGCCAGCAGCTCCTTCCCTAGGGGGGCCGCGGAGACCCAGTACTTC,CASSSFPRGAAETQYF
TRBV11-2,NA,TRBJ2-1,NA,TGTGCCAGCAGCTTAGTTCAGGTGAGGAATGAGCAGTTCTTC,CASSLVQVRNEQFF
TRBV19,NA,TRBJ2-2,NA,TGTGCCAGTAGTATCTATGCGACCACCGGGGAGCTGTTTTTT,CASSIYATTGELFF
TRBV19,TRBD1,TRBJ1-1,NA,TGTGCCAGTAGTACGGAACAGGGGCGGAACACTGAAGCTTTCTTT,CASSTEQGRNTEAFF
TRBV7-8,TRBD2,TRBJ2-4,NA,TGTGCCAGCAGCTTCCTAGCGGGAGGAGGCAAAAACATTCAGTACTTC,CASSFLAGGGKNIQYF
TRBV5-1,NA,TRBJ1-1,NA,TGCGCCAGCAGCGCGCAAACCAGGAACACTGAAGCTTTCTTT,CASSAQTRNTEAFF
TRBV7-8,NA,TRBJ1-5,NA,TGTGCCAGCAGCTTAGAGGCCGGGGTTGGCTCTGCTAGTCAGCCCCAGCATTTT,CASSLEAGVGSASQPQHF
TRBV6-5,TRBD1,TRBJ2-5,NA,TGTGCCAGCAGTTACGGGGGACAGCTGGGAGAGACCCAGTACTTC,CASSYGGQLGETQYF
TRBV29-1,NA,TRBJ2-3,NA,TGCAGCATCAACCCTGGGGCGGGGGCCACAGATACGCAGTATTTT,CSINPGAGATDTQYF